The 13 T cell receptor beta chains in this list originate from one sample, sequenced in a study of cytomegalovirus exposure and HLA in healthy donors. A multiplex PCR was run with 60 Vbeta primers and 13 Jbeta primers. Some clones are missing from TCRdb's copy, which holds only in-frame ones; the method was immunoSEQ multiplex PCR. This table has fewer than 200,000 clones, more than 70% appearing once. The sample comprised PBMCs. The receptors shown here come from a male donor in good health and CMV-seronegative.

The chain couples TRBV5-6 to TRBJ2-5, with 11 bases fitting TRBD2. This CDR3 is 15 amino acids long. CDR1 and CDR2 from the germline V gene are SGHDT and YYEEEE. Unmatched junction bases numbered 8, after V lost 3 bases and J lost 7 bases. CDR3 in amino acids: CASSWGTSGGGTQYF. CDR3 nucleotide sequence: TGTGCCAGCAGCTGGGGGACTAGCGGAGGGGGGACCCAGTACTTC.

The rearrangement uses TRBV5-1 and TRBJ2-2; 11 bases fit TRBD2. Germline V gene sequence: CDR1 SGHRS, CDR2 YFSETQ. The length of the CDR3 is 19 residues. Trimming at V came to 0 bases and at J to 1 base, leaving 8 bases not matched to a gene. CDR3 loop: CASSLVLLAGVKNTGELFF. CDR3 DNA: TGCGCCAGCAGCTTGGTCCTACTAGCGGGAGTTAAGAACACCGGGGAGCTGTTTTTT.

The V gene is TRBV12-5, the J gene TRBJ2-5; D possibly corresponds to TRBD1 (6 bases). Trimming cost V 6 bases and J 1 base, with 18 bases left between them. Germline assignment: CDR1 LGHNT and CDR2 FRNRAP. CDR3 length: 16 residues. Written as DNA, the CDR3 is TGTGCTAGTGGAGAAGGCTCTCGAGGGGGCCAAGAGACCCAGTACTTC. Encoded protein: CASGEGSRGGQETQYF.

Regarding this clone: Other nucleotide sequences from this sample produce the same CDR3. This chain links TRBV9 with TRBJ1-1; no reliable D call. The CDR3 extends over 12 amino acids. The V gene lost 0 bases and the J gene lost 7 bases, with 7 bases spanning the gap. CDR1 and CDR2 from the germline V gene are SGDLS and YYNGEE. Here the CDR3 reads CASSVVAGEAFF. CDR3 coding DNA: TGTGCCAGCAGCGTAGTCGCCGGTGAAGCTTTCTTT.

The genes are TRBV7-3 and TRBJ1-1, with D perhaps matching TRBD1 (5 bases). Germline V CDR1 and CDR2: SGHTA, FQGTGA. The CDR3 spans 14 residues. Trimming pared 5 bases from V and 1 base from J, leaving 11 bases between. DNA for the CDR3: TGTGCCAGCAGCCCTGGACATGCGAACACTGAAGCTTTCTTT. The encoded protein is CASSPGHANTEAFF.

The rearrangement uses TRBV7-6 and TRBJ2-3; 7 bases are a match to TRBD2. V was clipped by 5 bases and J by 4 bases; unmatched bases: 6. CDR3 length: 14 residues. Germline lookup yields CDR1 SGHVS and CDR2 FNYEAQ. The CDR3 spells CASSLGRGADTQYF. In DNA form, the CDR3 reads TGTGCCAGCAGCCTTGGGAGGGGCGCAGATACGCAGTATTTT.

The chain recombines TRBV4-2 with TRBJ2-3; 13 bases are shared with TRBD2. V lost 4 bases and J lost 4; bases outside the gene matches: 5. The V gene's germline CDR1 is LGHNA and CDR2 YNFKEQ. This CDR3 region has 16 residues. CDR3 bases: TGTGCCAGCAGCCGCACTAGCGGGGGGGAGTCAGATACGCAGTATTTT. It is translated as CASSRTSGGESDTQYF.

The V and J genes are TRBV10-3 and TRBJ2-2; D remains unclear. The CDR3 runs to 15 residues. V lost 2 bases and J lost 0, with 7 bases in between. Germline V gene sequence: CDR1 ENHRY, CDR2 SYGVKD. CDR3 sequence: CAISELQANTGELFF. Here the CDR3 DNA reads TGTGCCATCAGTGAGCTGCAGGCGAACACCGGGGAGCTGTTTTTT.

The chain links TRBV14 to TRBJ2-5, with D maybe TRBD2 (7 bases). Trimming removed 4 bases from V and 1 base from J, with 13 bases in between. The CDR3 contains 15 residues. The germline gives CDR1 SGHDN, CDR2 FVKESK. CDR3 coding DNA: TGTGCCAGCAGCCCCCTCGGGGGGCCCCAAGAGACCCAGTACTTC. Encoded protein: CASSPLGGPQETQYF.

The chain links TRBV19 to TRBJ2-7; the D gene is possibly TRBD1 (6 bases). This CDR3 is 12 amino acids long. The V end lost 4 bases, the J end lost 4 bases, and 8 bases lay between the germline ends. Germline V gene lookup returns CDR1 LNHDA and CDR2 SQIVND (reference sequence). CDR3 in DNA: TGTGCCAGTAGTACCCAGGGGTACGAGCAGTACTTC. Its translation: CASSTQGYEQYF.

The chain combines TRBV7-7 with TRBJ2-3, with TRBD1 matching 7 bases. This CDR3 contains 13 residues. The V and J ends lost 5 bases and 5 bases, in that order; junction bases with no gene match: 4. Per germline, CDR1 SSHAT and CDR2 FNYEAQ (reference sequence). This CDR3 reads CASSTGVGDTQYF. The CDR3 nucleotides read TGTGCCAGCAGCACAGGGGTCGGAGATACGCAGTATTTT.

CDR3 region: CASSKLGTSADTQYF. The CDR3 nucleotides are TGTGCCAGCAGCAAACTAGGGACTAGCGCAGATACGCAGTATTTT. V gene TRBV28 combines with J gene TRBJ2-3, with 10 bases matching TRBD2. The CDR3 consists of 15 residues. Germline-derived CDR1 and CDR2 are MDHEN and SYDVKM. Trimming took 6 bases from V and 4 from J; bases not matched to a gene: 7.

V and J are TRBV6-1 and TRBJ1-2, with D hard to call. Trimming took 6 bases from V and 4 from J, leaving 9 bases between them. CDR1 MNHNS and CDR2 SASEGT come from the germline V gene. The CDR3 sequence is 12 residues long. The CDR3 spells CASREFSYGYTF. The CDR3 DNA sequence: TGTGCCAGCAGAGAGTTCTCCTATGGCTACACCTTC.